Following are 22 T cell receptor beta chains from one sample sequenced in a study of T-cell memory formation after mild COVID-19. TCRdb recomputed calls from the 5' RACE reads with MiXCR, one row per CDR3 protein. The sample consists of around 250,000 distinct CDR3 sequences, roughly 14% of them appearing once. Sample: PBMCs or a T cell subset sorted from them (not recorded which). Receptor source: an adult woman who had mild COVID-19 (a few samples of this study predate the infection). Cell type and time point are not known.

The chain is built from TRBV4-3 and TRBJ2-1, with TRBD2 identical over 11 bases. Germline loops: CDR1 LGHNA, CDR2 YSLEER. The V gene end was trimmed by 0 bases and the J gene end by 8 bases; junction bases not matched to a gene: 9. This CDR3 spans 17 amino acids. The CDR3 DNA reads TGCGCCAGCAGCCAAGAGTTCATACTAGCGGGAGTCGATGAGCAGTTCTTC. Encoded protein: CASSQEFILAGVDEQFF.

The chain is built from TRBV29-1 and TRBJ1-1; D is unclear. Germline CDR1 is SQVTM and CDR2 is ANQGSEA. Between the trimmed V and J ends, which lost 6 bases and 1 base, there was a span of 18 bases. The CDR3 is 15 residues long. The CDR3 nucleotides are TGCAGCGTCTCGGGCGAGGGCGCACGGAACACTGAAGCTTTCTTT. The encoded protein is CSVSGEGARNTEAFF.

This clonotype was counted a few times. The gene calls are TRBV19 and TRBJ2-1; 7 positions match TRBD1. Germline CDR1 and CDR2: LNHDA and SQIVND (reference sequence). CDR3 length: 14 residues. After removal of 6 bases from V and 4 bases from J, the junction contained 6 bases not matched to a gene. The CDR3 here is CASRRDSFYNEQFF. As DNA, the CDR3 is TGTGCCAGTAGGAGGGACAGTTTTTACAATGAGCAGTTCTTC.

At least ten counts were recorded for this clonotype. The CDR3 sequence: CASSLGPSGRSYEQYF. CDR3 nucleotides: TGCGCCAGCAGCTTGGGTCCTAGCGGGCGATCTTACGAGCAGTACTTC. The rearrangement links TRBV5-1 to TRBJ2-7; 8 positions match TRBD2. The CDR3 has 16 amino acids. Trimming removed 0 bases from V and 4 bases from J; junction bases left unmatched: 9. Looked up from germline, CDR1 is SGHRS and CDR2 is YFSETQ.

V is TRBV5-6 and J is TRBJ2-5; D gene uncertain. V gave up 3 bases and J gave up 1 base, with 7 bases separating them. There are 13 residues in the CDR3. Germline CDR1 SGHDT, CDR2 YYEEEE. The CDR3 coding sequence is TGTGCCAGCAGCTCGACCTTCCAAGAGACCCAGTACTTC. Its protein product is CASSSTFQETQYF.

The CDR3 coding sequence is TGTGCCAGCAGCCAAGTATCTTCTAGCGGGAGCTACGAGCAGTACTTC. It encodes CASSQVSSSGSYEQYF. The chain recombines TRBV4-2 with TRBJ2-7; 10 nucleotides agree with TRBD2. CDR1 and CDR2 (germline): LGHNA, YNFKEQ. The CDR3 covers 16 residues. V shed 1 base and J 3 bases; nucleotides not matched to a gene: 6.

This rearrangement joins TRBV5-1 to TRBJ1-1; 7 nucleotides line up with TRBD1. The CDR3 covers 15 residues. V gave up 6 bases and J gave up 6 bases; unmatched junction bases: 14. Germline V CDR1 and CDR2: SGHRS, YFSETQ. The CDR3 sequence is CASTRRQGGGAEAFF. In nucleotides, the CDR3 is TGCGCCAGCACCCGCCGACAGGGAGGCGGAGCTGAAGCTTTCTTT.

The gene calls are TRBV7-2 and TRBJ2-3, with D possibly called TRBD1 or TRBD2 (5 bases each). The V end was cut by 7 bases, the J end by 2 bases, with 13 bases between. The length of the CDR3 is 14 residues. Germline CDR1 reads SGHTA; CDR2 reads FQGNSA. In DNA form, the CDR3 reads TGTGCCAGCAAGGGACCGCGCCACACAGATACGCAGTATTTT. Amino acids: CASKGPRHTDTQYF.

The rearrangement uses TRBV10-3 and TRBJ2-5; 8 bases are shared with TRBD1. V shed 4 bases and J 5 bases; nucleotides not matched to a gene: 6. Germline V CDR1 and CDR2: ENHRY, SYGVKD. CDR3 length: 14 amino acids. The CDR3 is CAISGGAGGETQYF. CDR3 nucleotides: TGTGCCATCAGTGGAGGGGCAGGGGGCGAGACCCAGTACTTC.

The CDR3 sequence: CASSPNSAGWSTNTEAFF. CDR3 sequence (DNA): TGTGCCAGCTCGCCGAATTCGGCTGGATGGAGTACTAACACTGAAGCTTTCTTT. The J gene is TRBJ1-1, the V gene TRBV18; D not resolved. The CDR3 runs to 18 residues. The V end was cut by 6 bases, the J end by 2 bases, with 25 bases between. Germline V gives CDR1 KGHSH, CDR2 LQKENI.

The rearrangement joins TRBV5-1 to TRBJ2-3; D is tentatively TRBD1 or TRBD2 (7 bases each). The CDR3 runs 15 residues. Per germline, CDR1 SGHRS and CDR2 YFSETQ. Trimming removed 5 bases at V and 0 bases at J, with 13 bases between. CDR3 sequence reads: CASRGGDSSTDTQYF. The CDR3 coding sequence is TGCGCCAGCAGGGGAGGGGACAGTAGCACAGATACGCAGTATTTT.

V gene TRBV5-4 combines with J gene TRBJ2-1, with 9 positions matching TRBD2. CDR1 and CDR2 (germline): SGHNT, YYREEE (reference sequence). This CDR3 comprises 13 residues. The J segment lost 7 bases and the V segment lost 1 base, leaving 0 bases of the junction unmatched. The CDR3 DNA is TGTGCCAGCAGCTTGACTAGCGGGAATGAGCAGTTCTTC. Amino acids: CASSLTSGNEQFF. Variable domain in full (rest from reference TRBV5-4 and TRBJ2-1): ETGVTQSPTHLIKTRGQQVTLRCSSQSGHNTVSWYQQALGQGPQFIFQYYREEENGRGNFPPRFSGLQFPNYSSELNVNALELDDSALYLCASSLTSGNEQFFGPGTRLTVL.

This clonotype was detected only a few times. The rearrangement joins TRBV20-1 to TRBJ1-1, with 9 positions matching TRBD1. V shed 0 bases, J shed 3 bases, and the junction held 11 bases outside the gene matches. The CDR3 is made up of 17 amino acids. In germline, CDR1 is DFQATT, CDR2 SNEGSKA (reference sequence). The CDR3: CSARDGRGGQGHTEAFF. As DNA, the CDR3 is TGCAGTGCTAGAGATGGTAGGGGAGGACAGGGGCACACTGAAGCTTTCTTT.

CDR3 residues: CASSLVAGWSTDTQYF. The CDR3 coding sequence is TGTGCCAGCAGCTTAGTAGCAGGGTGGAGCACAGATACGCAGTATTTT. J is TRBJ2-3 and V is TRBV7-3; the D gene is possibly TRBD1 (5 bases). CDR1 and CDR2 from the germline V gene are SGHTA and FQGTGA. The CDR3 consists of 16 residues. Trimming removed 2 bases at V and 0 bases at J, with 12 bases between.

This sequence joins TRBV27 and TRBJ2-4; 9 bases align to TRBD2. The trim removed 4 bases at V and 6 bases at J, leaving 1 base unmatched. This CDR3 is 13 amino acids long. Germline assignment: CDR1 MNHEY and CDR2 SMNVEV (reference sequence). The CDR3 sequence is CASSSGLANIQYF. The DNA for the CDR3 is TGTGCCAGCAGTTCGGGACTAGCAAACATTCAGTACTTC.

V is TRBV12-3 or TRBV12-4 and J is TRBJ2-7; D remains unclear. V lost 3 bases and J lost 0, with 6 bases in between. This CDR3 has 13 residues. This CDR3 is CASSFQDSYEQYF. The CDR3 coding sequence is TGTGCCAGCAGTTTCCAGGACTCCTACGAGCAGTACTTC.

This rearrangement joins TRBV2 to TRBJ1-1; no reliable D call. V lost 7 bases, J lost 0 bases, and 9 bases lay in between. The CDR3 spans 13 residues. From germline, CDR1 is SNHLY and CDR2 FYNNEI. CDR3 nucleotides: TGTGCCAGCACCCTTAGTATGAACACTGAAGCTTTCTTT. Protein: CASTLSMNTEAFF.

The chain couples TRBV7-2 to TRBJ2-1, with 12 bases identical to TRBD2. The CDR3 covers 18 residues. Unmatched junction bases numbered 10, after V lost 5 bases and J lost 2 bases. CDR1 is SGHTA and CDR2 is FQGNSA in the germline V gene. CDR3 sequence reads: CASSLVGTSGPPYNEQFF. The CDR3, as DNA: TGTGCCAGCAGCCTTGTAGGGACTAGCGGGCCTCCCTACAATGAGCAGTTCTTC.

This clonotype was counted many times. V is TRBV6-5 and J is TRBJ1-5, with 7 bases identical to TRBD1. The germline V gene encodes CDR1 MNHEY and CDR2 SVGAGI. V lost 2 bases, J lost 5 bases, and 6 bases stayed unmatched. The CDR3 length is 15 residues. The CDR3 loop is CASSYARTGDQPQHF. CDR3 DNA: TGTGCCAGCAGTTACGCCCGGACAGGAGATCAGCCCCAGCATTTT.

The sample holds a few counts of this clonotype. The V gene is TRBV18, the J gene TRBJ2-7; maybe TRBD1 (5 bases). The germline gives CDR1 KGHSH, CDR2 LQKENI. CDR3 size: 14 residues. With 3 bases removed from V and 2 bases from J, the gap between germline ends came to 11 bases. In DNA, the CDR3 is TGTGCCAGCTCACCGTCGACAGCTACCTACGAGCAGTACTTC. Its translation is CASSPSTATYEQYF.

The chain has TRBV30 and TRBJ2-1; TRBD2 is a possible D gene (6 bases). Trimming removed 5 bases at V and 2 bases at J, with 16 bases between. The CDR3 runs to 15 residues. The V gene's germline CDR1 is GTSNPN and CDR2 SVGIG (reference sequence). CDR3 nucleotide sequence: TGTGCCTGGGGCCTGCAAGCGGGCACCTACAATGAGCAGTTCTTC. It codes for CAWGLQAGTYNEQFF.

The chain is built from TRBV9 and TRBJ2-5; 10 nucleotides align to TRBD2. Germline V gene lookup returns CDR1 SGDLS and CDR2 YYNGEE. The CDR3 sequence is 15 residues long. After removal of 2 bases from V and 8 bases from J, the junction contained 9 bases not matched to a gene. CDR3 in DNA: TGTGCCAGCAGCGTTGCGGGGACTAGCGATAGAACCCAGTACTTC. Amino acid sequence: CASSVAGTSDRTQYF. Full variable domain (remainder filled in from reference TRBV9 and TRBJ2-5): DSGVTQTPKHLITATGQRVTLRCSPRSGDLSVYWYQQSLDQGLQFLIQYYNGEERAKGNILERFSAQQFPDLHSELNLSSLELGDSALYFCASSVAGTSDRTQYFGPGTRLLVL.